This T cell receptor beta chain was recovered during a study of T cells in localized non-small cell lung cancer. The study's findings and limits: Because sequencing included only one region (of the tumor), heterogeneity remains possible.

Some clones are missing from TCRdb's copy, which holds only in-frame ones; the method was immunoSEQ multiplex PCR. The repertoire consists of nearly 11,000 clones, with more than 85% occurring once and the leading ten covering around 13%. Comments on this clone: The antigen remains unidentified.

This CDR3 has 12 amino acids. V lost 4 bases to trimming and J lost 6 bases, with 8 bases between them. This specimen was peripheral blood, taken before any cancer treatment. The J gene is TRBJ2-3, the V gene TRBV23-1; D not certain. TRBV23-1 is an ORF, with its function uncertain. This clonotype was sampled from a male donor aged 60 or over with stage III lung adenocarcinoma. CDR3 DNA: TGCGCCAGCAGTCTTCGCAAGGATACGCAGTATTTT. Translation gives CASSLRKDTQYF.